This TCR beta chain was identified in a study of T cells expressing NK-cell markers. Overall study context: The eight sequenced donors comprised seven who were HCMV-seropositive and one who was seronegative. Points from the study as a whole: The study left the HCMV specificity of expanded NKG2C+ T cell clones unresolved. Six donors carried dominant NKG2C+ clonotypes that made up roughly 1.0-7.5% of their CD8+ T cells.

TCRdb re-called the 5' RACE reads and shows each CDR3 protein once, DNA omitted. This listing includes 300,000 to 450,000 distinct CDR3 sequences. For this clonotype: Its specificity is not known.

The CDR3 extends over 17 amino acids. Per germline, CDR1 MNHNS and CDR2 SASEGT. The sample comprised blood T cells: a sorted CD56 or NKG2C T cell subset, CD4+ or CD8+ T cells, or bulk PBMC T cells (not recorded which). The rearrangement uses TRBV6-1 and TRBJ2-3; absent DNA, TCRdb's TRBD2 call cannot be checked. The TCR comes from a man between 18 and 69 years old in good health. The CDR3 protein is CASSTRLAGGGKNTQYF.